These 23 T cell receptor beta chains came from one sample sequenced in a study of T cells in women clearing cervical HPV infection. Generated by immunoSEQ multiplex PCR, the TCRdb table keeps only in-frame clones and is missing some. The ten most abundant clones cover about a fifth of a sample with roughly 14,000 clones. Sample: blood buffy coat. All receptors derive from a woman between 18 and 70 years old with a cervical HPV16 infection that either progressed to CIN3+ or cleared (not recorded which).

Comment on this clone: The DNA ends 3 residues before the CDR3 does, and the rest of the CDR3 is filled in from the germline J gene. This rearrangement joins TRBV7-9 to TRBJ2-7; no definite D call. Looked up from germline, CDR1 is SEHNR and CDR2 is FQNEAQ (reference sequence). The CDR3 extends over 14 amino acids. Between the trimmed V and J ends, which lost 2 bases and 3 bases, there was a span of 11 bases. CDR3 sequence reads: CASSLPTLGYEQYF. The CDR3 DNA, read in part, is TGTGCCAGCAGCTTACCGACACTGGGCTACGAG.

The part of the CDR3 DNA that was read is TGTGCCTGGATTGGGACAGGGAGTACTGAA. It yields the protein CAWIGTGSTE. The entire CDR3 is CAWIGTGSTEAFF. The chain combines TRBV30 with TRBJ1-1; 9 bases map to TRBD1. The DNA ends 3 residues before the CDR3 does, and the rest of the CDR3 is filled in from the germline J gene. The germline gives CDR1 GTSNPN, CDR2 SVGIG (reference sequence). This CDR3 is 13 amino acids long. V shed 4 bases and J 5 bases; nucleotides not matched to a gene: 5. Complete variable domain (other parts from reference TRBV30 and TRBJ1-1): SQTIHQWPATLVQPVGSPLSLECTVEGTSNPNLYWYRQAAGRGLQLLFYSVGIGQISSEVPQNLSASRPQDRQFILSSKKLLLSDSGFYLCAWIGTGSTEAFFGQGTRLTVV.

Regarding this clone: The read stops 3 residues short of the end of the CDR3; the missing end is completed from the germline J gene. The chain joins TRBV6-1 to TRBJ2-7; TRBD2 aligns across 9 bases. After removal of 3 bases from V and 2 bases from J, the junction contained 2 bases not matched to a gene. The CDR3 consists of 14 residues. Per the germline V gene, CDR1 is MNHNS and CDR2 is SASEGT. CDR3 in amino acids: CASSDLAGTYEQYF. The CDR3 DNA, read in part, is TGTGCCAGCAGTGACCTAGCGGGGACCTACGAG.

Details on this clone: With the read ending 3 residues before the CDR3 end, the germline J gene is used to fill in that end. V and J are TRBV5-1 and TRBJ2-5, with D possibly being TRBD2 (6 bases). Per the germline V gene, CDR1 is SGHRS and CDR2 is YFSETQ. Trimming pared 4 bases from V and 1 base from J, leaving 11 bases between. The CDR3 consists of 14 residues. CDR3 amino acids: CASSPGGVQETQYF. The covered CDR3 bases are TGCGCCAGCAGCCCGGGCGGGGTCCAAGAGACC.

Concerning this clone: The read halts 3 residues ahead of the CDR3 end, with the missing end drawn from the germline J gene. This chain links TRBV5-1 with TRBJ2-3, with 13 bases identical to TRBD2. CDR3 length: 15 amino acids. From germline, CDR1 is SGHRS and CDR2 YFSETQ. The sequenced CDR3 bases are TGCGCCAGCAGTGGCGGGACTAGCGGGGAAGAGACG. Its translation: CASSGGTSGEET. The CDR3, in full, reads CASSGGTSGEETQYF.

The DNA read from the CDR3 is TGTGCCAGCTCAGATACAGGGATGGCCTATAATTCACCG. Translated: CASSDTGMAYNSP. The full CDR3 sequence reads CASSDTGMAYNSPLFF. The genes are TRBV18 and TRBJ2-2; maybe TRBD1 (6 bases). The CDR3 goes on 3 residues after the read ends, and that part is filled in from the germline J gene. The length of the CDR3 is 16 residues. CDR1 is KGHSH, CDR2 LQKENI, per germline.

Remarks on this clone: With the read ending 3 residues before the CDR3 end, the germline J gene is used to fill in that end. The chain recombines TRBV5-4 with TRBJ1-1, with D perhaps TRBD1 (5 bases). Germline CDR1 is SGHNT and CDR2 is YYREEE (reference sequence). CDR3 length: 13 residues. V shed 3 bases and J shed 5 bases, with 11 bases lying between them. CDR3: CASSSGLGTEAFF. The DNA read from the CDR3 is TGTGCCAGCAGCTCGGGACTCGGGACTGAA.

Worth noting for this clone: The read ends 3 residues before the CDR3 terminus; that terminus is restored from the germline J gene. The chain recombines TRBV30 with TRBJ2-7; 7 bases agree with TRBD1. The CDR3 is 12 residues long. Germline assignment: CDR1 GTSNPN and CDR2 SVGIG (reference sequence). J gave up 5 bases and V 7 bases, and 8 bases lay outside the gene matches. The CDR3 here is CAFAPTGNEQYF. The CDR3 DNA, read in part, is TGTGCCTTCGCCCCGACAGGGAACGAG.

The sequenced part of the CDR3 DNA is TGCAGTGCCCTGGGCAGTGGAGAGACG. Protein sequence: CSALGSGET. The complete CDR3 protein is CSALGSGETQYF. V usage is TRBV20-1 and J usage is TRBJ2-3, with D hard to call. The DNA ends 3 residues before the CDR3 does, and the rest of the CDR3 is filled in from the germline J gene. Germline-derived CDR1 and CDR2 are DFQATT and SNEGSKA (reference sequence). This CDR3 contains 12 residues.

The CDR3 sequence: CASSFERVNQPQHF. The DNA read from the CDR3 is TGTGCCAGCAGTTTCGAACGGGTGAATCAGCCC. The rearrangement joins TRBV12-3 or TRBV12-4 to TRBJ1-5; D uncertain. Sequencing ends 3 residues short of the CDR3 end; the germline J gene provides the rest. The CDR3 consists of 14 residues. Trimming removed 3 bases at V and 4 bases at J, with 10 bases between.

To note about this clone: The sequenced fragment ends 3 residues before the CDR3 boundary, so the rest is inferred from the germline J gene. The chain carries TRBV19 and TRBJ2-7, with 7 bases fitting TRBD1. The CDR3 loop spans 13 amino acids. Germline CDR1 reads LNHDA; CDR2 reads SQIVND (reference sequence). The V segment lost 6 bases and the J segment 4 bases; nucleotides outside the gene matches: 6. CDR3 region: CASSLGQSYEQYF. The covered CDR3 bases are TGTGCCAGTAGCCTGGGACAGAGTTACGAG.

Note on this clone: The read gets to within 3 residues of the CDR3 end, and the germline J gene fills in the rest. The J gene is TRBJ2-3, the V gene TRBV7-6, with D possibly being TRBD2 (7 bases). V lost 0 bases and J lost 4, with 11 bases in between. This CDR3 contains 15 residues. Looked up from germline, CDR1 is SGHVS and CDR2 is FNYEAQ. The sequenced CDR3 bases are TGTGCCAGCAGCTTAGCGGGGGCGGGGGCAGATACG. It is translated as CASSLAGAGADT. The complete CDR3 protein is CASSLAGAGADTQYF.

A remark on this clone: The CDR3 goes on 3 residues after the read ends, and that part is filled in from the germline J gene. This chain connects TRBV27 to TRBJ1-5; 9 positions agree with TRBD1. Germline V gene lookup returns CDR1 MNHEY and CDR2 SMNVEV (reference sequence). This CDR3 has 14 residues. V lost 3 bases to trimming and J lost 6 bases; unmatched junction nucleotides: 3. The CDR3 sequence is CASSLGQGGQPQHF. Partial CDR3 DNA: TGTGCCAGCAGTTTGGGACAGGGCGGTCAGCCC.

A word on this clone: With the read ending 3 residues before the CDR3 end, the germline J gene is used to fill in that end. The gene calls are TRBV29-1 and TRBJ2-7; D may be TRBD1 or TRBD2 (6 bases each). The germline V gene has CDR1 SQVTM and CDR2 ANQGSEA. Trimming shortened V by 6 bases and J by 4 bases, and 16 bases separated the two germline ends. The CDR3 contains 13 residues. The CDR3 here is CSVLDGGGYEQYF. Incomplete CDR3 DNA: TGCAGCGTATTAGACGGAGGGGGATACGAG.

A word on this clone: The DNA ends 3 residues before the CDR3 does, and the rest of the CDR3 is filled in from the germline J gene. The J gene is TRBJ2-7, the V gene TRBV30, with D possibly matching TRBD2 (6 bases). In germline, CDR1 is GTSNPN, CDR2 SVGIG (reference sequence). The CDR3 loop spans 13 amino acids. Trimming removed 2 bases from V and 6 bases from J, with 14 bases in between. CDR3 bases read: TGTGCCTGGAGTTCGCAGGAGGGCACCGAG. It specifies CAWSSQEGTE. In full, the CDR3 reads CAWSSQEGTEQYF.

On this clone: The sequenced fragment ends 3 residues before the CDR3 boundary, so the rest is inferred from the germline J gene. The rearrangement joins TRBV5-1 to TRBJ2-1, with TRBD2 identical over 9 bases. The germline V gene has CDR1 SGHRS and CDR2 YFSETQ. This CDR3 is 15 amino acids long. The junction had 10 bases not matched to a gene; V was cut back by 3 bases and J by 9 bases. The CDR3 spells CASSSSGASQGEQFF. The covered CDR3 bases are TGCGCCAGCAGCTCTAGCGGGGCCTCCCAGGGTGAG.

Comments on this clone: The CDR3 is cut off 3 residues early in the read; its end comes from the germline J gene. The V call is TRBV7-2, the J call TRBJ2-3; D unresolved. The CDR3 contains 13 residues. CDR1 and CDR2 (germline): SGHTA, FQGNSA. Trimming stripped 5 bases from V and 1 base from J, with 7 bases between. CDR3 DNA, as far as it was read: TGTGCCAGCAGCCCCCTCGGCACAGATACG. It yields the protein CASSPLGTDT. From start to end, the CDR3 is CASSPLGTDTQYF. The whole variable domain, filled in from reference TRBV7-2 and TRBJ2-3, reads GAGVSQSPSNKVTEKGKDVELRCDPISGHTALYWYRQSLGQGLEFLIYFQGNSAPDKSGLPSDRFSAERTGGSVSTLTIQRTQQEDSAVYLCASSPLGTDTQYFGPGTRLTVL.

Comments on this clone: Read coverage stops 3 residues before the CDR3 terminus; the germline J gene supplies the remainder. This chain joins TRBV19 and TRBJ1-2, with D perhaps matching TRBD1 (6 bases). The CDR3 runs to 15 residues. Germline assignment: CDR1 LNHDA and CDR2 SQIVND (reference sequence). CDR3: CASTAGGRPGNDYTF. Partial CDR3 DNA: TGTGCCAGTACGGCCGGGGGGCGTCCTGGCAATGAC. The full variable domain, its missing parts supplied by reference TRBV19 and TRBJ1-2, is DGGITQSPKYLFRKEGQNVTLSCEQNLNHDAMYWYRQDPGQGLRLIYYSQIVNDFQKGDIAEGYSVSREKKESFPLTVTSAQKNPTAFYLCASTAGGRPGNDYTFGSGTRLTVV.

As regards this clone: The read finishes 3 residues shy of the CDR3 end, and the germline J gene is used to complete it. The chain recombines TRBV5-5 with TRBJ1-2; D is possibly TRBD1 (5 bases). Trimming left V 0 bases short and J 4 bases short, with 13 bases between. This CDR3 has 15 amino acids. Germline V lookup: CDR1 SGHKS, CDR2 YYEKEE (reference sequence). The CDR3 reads CASSLGPQGIYGYTF. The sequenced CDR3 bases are TGTGCCAGCAGCTTGGGTCCCCAGGGCATCTATGGC.

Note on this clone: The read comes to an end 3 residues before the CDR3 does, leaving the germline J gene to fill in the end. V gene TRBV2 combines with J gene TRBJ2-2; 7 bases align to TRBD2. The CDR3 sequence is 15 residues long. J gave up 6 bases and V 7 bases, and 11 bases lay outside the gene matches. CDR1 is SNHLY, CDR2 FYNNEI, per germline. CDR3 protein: CASTSGRGVAGELFF. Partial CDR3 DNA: TGTGCCAGCACCTCGGGACGGGGGGTTGCCGGGGAG.

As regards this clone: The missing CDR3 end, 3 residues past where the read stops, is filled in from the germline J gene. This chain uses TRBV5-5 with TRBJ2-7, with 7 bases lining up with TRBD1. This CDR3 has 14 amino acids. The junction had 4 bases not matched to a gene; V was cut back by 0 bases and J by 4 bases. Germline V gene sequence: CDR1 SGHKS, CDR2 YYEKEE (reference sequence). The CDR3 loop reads CASSLEGRGYEQYF. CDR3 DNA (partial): TGTGCCAGCAGCTTGGAGGGCAGGGGGTACGAG.

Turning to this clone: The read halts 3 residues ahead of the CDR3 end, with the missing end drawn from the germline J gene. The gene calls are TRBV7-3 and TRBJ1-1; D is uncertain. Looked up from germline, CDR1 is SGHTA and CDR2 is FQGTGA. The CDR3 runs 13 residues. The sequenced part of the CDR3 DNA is TGTGCCAGCAGCCTTAGTAGTAGCTACGAG. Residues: CASSLSSSYE. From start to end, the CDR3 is CASSLSSSYEAFF.

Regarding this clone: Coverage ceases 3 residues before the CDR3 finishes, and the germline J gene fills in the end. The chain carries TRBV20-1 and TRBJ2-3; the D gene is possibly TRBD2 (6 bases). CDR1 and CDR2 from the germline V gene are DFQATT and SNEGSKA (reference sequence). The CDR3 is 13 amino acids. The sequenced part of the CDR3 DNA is TGCAGTGCTAGGGGCGGGGCCTACAACACG. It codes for CSARGGAYNT. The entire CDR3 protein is CSARGGAYNTQYF.